The 8 T cell receptor beta chains given below trace back to one sample, sequenced in a study of vaccination effects on CD4 cells after COVID-19. This table comes from immunoSEQ multiplex PCR, and its TCRdb copy is limited to in-frame clones, with some not included. The repertoire holds tens of thousands of clones, with around 76% as singletons. Their antigens remain unidentified. Having been cultured for roughly 9 days, the cells underwent CD4+ T cell isolation. According to PCR results, the person was infected with SARS-CoV-2 between March and December 2020. Participants completed two doses of the BNT162b2 or mRNA-1273 vaccine. Material: CD4+ T cells from PBMCs cultured without peptide, obtained after COVID-19 vaccination. The receptors shown here come from a human donor who had a prior SARS-CoV-2 infection.

The V and J genes are TRBV19 and TRBJ1-2, with TRBD1 matching 7 bases. With V trimmed by 5 bases and J by 0 bases, 6 bases remained unmatched. Germline V lookup: CDR1 LNHDA, CDR2 SQIVND (reference sequence). This CDR3 has 15 amino acids. CDR3 DNA sequence: TGTGCCAGTAGTTCAACCGGGACAGCTAACTATGGCTACACCTTC. It yields the protein CASSSTGTANYGYTF.

This chain links TRBV4-1 with TRBJ2-2; D unclear. Germline V CDR1 and CDR2: MGHRA, YSYEKL. Trimming removed 0 bases at V and 1 base at J, with 15 bases between. The CDR3 runs 18 residues. The CDR3 region has the DNA TGCGCCAGCAGCCAAGATTACTACGGTATTGAGAACACCGGGGAGCTGTTTTTT. This gives the protein CASSQDYYGIENTGELFF.

CDR3 loop: CASSLDRGYEQYF. CDR3 nucleotides: TGTGCCAGCAGTTTAGACAGGGGATACGAGCAGTACTTC. V and J are TRBV27 and TRBJ2-7, with 8 bases identical to TRBD1. CDR1 and CDR2 (germline): MNHEY, SMNVEV (reference sequence). With 2 bases clipped from V and 4 bases from J, the junction kept 1 base outside the gene matches. The CDR3 spans 13 residues.

The V call is TRBV5-6, the J call TRBJ1-6; D uncertain. Germline V gives CDR1 SGHDT, CDR2 YYEEEE. The V gene lost 1 base and the J gene lost 5 bases, with 7 bases spanning the gap. This CDR3 spans 14 amino acids. The CDR3 region is CASSLIFNNSPLHF. The CDR3 DNA reads TGTGCCAGCAGCTTGATCTTCAATAATTCACCCCTCCACTTT.

The rearrangement links TRBV19 to TRBJ2-5; TRBD2 matches at 8 bases. Germline V gives CDR1 LNHDA, CDR2 SQIVND (reference sequence). The V segment lost 2 bases and the J segment 10 bases; nucleotides outside the gene matches: 12. CDR3 length: 15 residues. The CDR3 DNA is TGTGCCAGTAGTATATTGAGGACTAGCATCGGCGGCCAGTACTTC. Protein: CASSILRTSIGGQYF.

By share, this clone counts as medium-sized. The chain links TRBV6-1 to TRBJ1-6; D possibly corresponds to TRBD1 (5 bases). CDR1 and CDR2 from the germline V gene are MNHNS and SASEGT. V shed 3 bases and J shed 11 bases, with 17 bases lying between them. This CDR3 is 15 amino acids long. The CDR3 loop is CASSEQTKGTTPLHF. The CDR3 nucleotides are TGTGCCAGCAGTGAGCAGACAAAAGGGACGACACCCCTCCACTTT.

V is TRBV5-1 and J is TRBJ2-5; D is ambiguous. This CDR3 region has 12 residues. Per germline, CDR1 SGHRS and CDR2 YFSETQ. V lost 2 bases to trimming and J lost 1 base, with 3 bases between them. CDR3 bases: TGCGCCAGCAGCTTTGGCCAAGAGACCCAGTACTTC. It translates to CASSFGQETQYF.

The chain has TRBV27 and TRBJ1-4; D not resolved. The CDR3 contains 13 residues. The V gene's germline CDR1 is MNHEY and CDR2 SMNVEV (reference sequence). V was shortened by 5 bases and J by 5 bases, with 9 bases between the two germline ends. The CDR3 DNA reads as TGTGCCAGCAGTAGCCTGATCAATGAAAAACTGTTTTTT. Translating it yields CASSSLINEKLFF.